This paragraph covers one T cell receptor beta chain sequence. The target antigen is unknown. These data originate in a study of T-cell memory formation after mild COVID-19. At the level of the study: Largely donor-specific TCR clusters were found.

Overall study findings and caveats: Certain responding clones were present in pre-infection memory, suggesting participation of cross-reactive memory.

Sample barcodes and UMIs were carried by the TCR alpha and TCR beta cDNA libraries that 5'RACE generated with constant-segment primers. TCRdb fed the 5' RACE reads into MiXCR, producing one record per CDR3 protein. The profile shows 350,000 to 400,000 distinct CDR3 sequences, around 15% of them singletons. This TCR derives from a man younger than 30 who had mild COVID-19 (a few samples of this study predate the infection). Cell type and time point are not known. The sample was PBMCs or a T cell subset sorted from them (not recorded which).

DNA of the CDR3: TGCGCCAGCAGCTTCGGAGCTGCAGGGCTGAACACTGAAGCTTTCTTT. This gives the protein CASSFGAAGLNTEAFF. V gene TRBV5-1 combines with J gene TRBJ1-1; a possible D gene is TRBD1 (5 bases). Trimming left V 2 bases short and J 0 bases short, with 14 bases between. CDR3 length: 16 residues. Per germline, CDR1 SGHRS and CDR2 YFSETQ.